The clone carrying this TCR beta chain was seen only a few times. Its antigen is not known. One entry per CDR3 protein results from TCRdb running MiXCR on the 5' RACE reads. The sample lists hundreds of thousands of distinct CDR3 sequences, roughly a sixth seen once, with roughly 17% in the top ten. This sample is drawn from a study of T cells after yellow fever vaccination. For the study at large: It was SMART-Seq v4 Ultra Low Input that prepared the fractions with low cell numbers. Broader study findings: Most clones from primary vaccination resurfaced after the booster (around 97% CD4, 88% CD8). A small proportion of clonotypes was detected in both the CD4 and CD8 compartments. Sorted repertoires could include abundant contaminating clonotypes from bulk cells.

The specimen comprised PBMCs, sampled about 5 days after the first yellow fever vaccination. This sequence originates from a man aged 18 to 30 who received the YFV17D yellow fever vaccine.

CDR3 sequence reads: CASRSGGPADTQYF. Written as DNA, the CDR3 is TGTGCCAGCCGTAGCGGGGGGCCAGCAGATACGCAGTATTTT. The genes are TRBV27 and TRBJ2-3; 10 bases fit TRBD2. The CDR3 is 14 amino acids. Looked up from germline, CDR1 is MNHEY and CDR2 is SMNVEV (reference sequence). Germline trimming cut 8 bases from V and 4 bases from J; bases unmatched to any gene: 6.